Detailed here is one TCR beta chain. Its target is not known. Germline-derived CDR1 and CDR2 are KGHSH and LQKENI. The ends were cut back, 0 bases at V and 5 bases at J, with 4 bases in the middle. The CDR3 runs to 12 residues. Unique molecular identifiers were built into the TCRbeta library. TCRdb called the PCR reads again in MiXCR, with one record for every CDR3 protein. This sample has about 58,000 distinct CDR3 sequences; roughly 45% occur once, and the top ten carry approximately 98%. The record originates from a study of T-cell reconstitution after alpha-beta-depleted transplantation in children. The study's findings and limits: Recipient T cells and thymic progenitors that survived gave rise to the high TCRbeta diversity observed at day 60 in some patients. After one year, T-cell counts and TCRbeta diversity mostly came from new T cells. After transplant, at about two months, alpha-beta T cells were reportedly derived from several hundred expanded graft clones.

The origin of this receptor is a male patient between 5 and 17 years old who had a stem cell transplant for acute lymphoblastic leukemia, so the T cells may come from the graft donor. Here the sequenced sample was PBMCs, mostly from graft donor cells, taken 360 days after TCRalphabeta/CD19-depleted stem cell transplant. V is TRBV18 and J is TRBJ2-5, with D uncertain. This CDR3 reads CASSPPGETQYF. CDR3 in DNA: TGTGCCAGCTCACCACCGGGGGAGACCCAGTACTTC.